This T cell receptor beta chain is from a study of blood T cell repertoires in COVID-19. For the study at large: Sites across the United States, Italy and Spain contributed samples from acute and convalescent COVID-19. T cells, B-cell-depleted T cells, or PBMCs provided the cDNA or gDNA that served as material.

Per the germline V gene, CDR1 is KGHSH and CDR2 is LQKENI. This CDR3 contains 15 residues. Trimming cost V 1 base and J 4 bases; bases outside gene matches: 2. Libraries were prepared by immunoSEQ multiplex PCR; TCRdb keeps only in-frame clonotypes and omits some of them. The table shows approximately 210,000 clones, with around 83% occurring only once. The origin of this receptor is a man aged 45-60 years with active or convalescent COVID-19. The gene calls are TRBV18 and TRBJ2-3, with TRBD2 matching 10 bases. Source material: peripheral blood. Written as DNA, the CDR3 is TGTGCCAGCTCACCACTAGCGGGAGGACCAGATACGCAGTATTTT. This encodes CASSPLAGGPDTQYF.